One and the same sample provided the 6 T cell receptor beta chains below, sequenced in a study of T-cell memory formation after mild COVID-19. TCRdb independently ran MiXCR on the 5' RACE reads; one entry per CDR3 protein. The profile shows around 140,000 distinct CDR3 sequences, 15% to 20% of them singletons. Sequencing was done on a sample of PBMCs or a T cell subset sorted from them (not recorded which). Receptors originate from an adult woman who had mild COVID-19 (a few samples of this study predate the infection). Cell type and time point are not known.

This clonotype was counted a single time. The genes are TRBV3-1 and TRBJ1-1; D is possibly TRBD1 (5 bases). The V and J ends lost 1 base and 6 bases respectively, with 6 bases between them. CDR1 LGHDT and CDR2 YNNKEL come from the germline V gene (reference sequence). The CDR3 length is 12 residues. The CDR3 DNA reads TGTGCCAGCAGCCAAGGGGGCCCTGAAGCTTTCTTT. It encodes CASSQGGPEAFF.

This clonotype has a handful of counts. The CDR3 region has the DNA TGTGCCACCAGCTCCCGCCTAGCGGGGGCGGGCAATGAGCAGTTCTTC. Its translation: CATSSRLAGAGNEQFF. The chain joins TRBV15 to TRBJ2-1, with TRBD2 matching over 10 bases. V gave up 5 bases and J gave up 6 bases; unmatched junction bases: 10. The CDR3 spans 16 residues. Germline CDR1 and CDR2: LNHNV and YYDKDF (reference sequence).

This clonotype has just a few counts. The chain carries TRBV5-1 and TRBJ2-3; 7 bases fit TRBD2. The CDR3 length is 13 residues. Germline V gene sequence: CDR1 SGHRS, CDR2 YFSETQ. Trimming removed 5 bases from V and 3 bases from J; junction bases left unmatched: 3. The CDR3 nucleotides are TGCGCCAGCAGTACAGCGGGAACAGATACGCAGTATTTT. This encodes CASSTAGTDTQYF.

This clonotype has a handful of counts. The chain combines TRBV2 with TRBJ2-7; D uncertain. Germline CDR1 reads SNHLY; CDR2 reads FYNNEI. The CDR3 totals 11 residues. V dropped 6 bases and J dropped 6 bases, with 9 bases sitting between them. DNA of the CDR3: TGTGCCAGCAGCGCTGATAGCGAGCAGTACTTC. Amino acids: CASSADSEQYF.

This clonotype occurred a few times. The chain is built from TRBV6-2 or TRBV6-3 and TRBJ2-7; the D gene is possibly TRBD2 (6 bases). The length of the CDR3 is 14 residues. The V and J ends lost 4 bases and 0 bases respectively, with 10 bases between them. Germline V CDR1 and CDR2: MNHEY, SVGEGT. The CDR3 bases are TGTGCCAGCAGTTTCCCCGGGAGCTCCTACGAGCAGTACTTC. It yields the protein CASSFPGSSYEQYF.

This clonotype was detected a few times. The rearrangement uses TRBV5-1 and TRBJ2-7; D not certain. The CDR3 length is 15 residues. Trimming took 1 base from V and 0 from J, leaving 11 bases between them. Germline CDR1 is SGHRS and CDR2 is YFSETQ. The CDR3 protein is CASSLSGRSSYEQYF. The DNA for the CDR3 is TGCGCCAGCAGCTTGTCTGGGCGAAGCTCCTACGAGCAGTACTTC.